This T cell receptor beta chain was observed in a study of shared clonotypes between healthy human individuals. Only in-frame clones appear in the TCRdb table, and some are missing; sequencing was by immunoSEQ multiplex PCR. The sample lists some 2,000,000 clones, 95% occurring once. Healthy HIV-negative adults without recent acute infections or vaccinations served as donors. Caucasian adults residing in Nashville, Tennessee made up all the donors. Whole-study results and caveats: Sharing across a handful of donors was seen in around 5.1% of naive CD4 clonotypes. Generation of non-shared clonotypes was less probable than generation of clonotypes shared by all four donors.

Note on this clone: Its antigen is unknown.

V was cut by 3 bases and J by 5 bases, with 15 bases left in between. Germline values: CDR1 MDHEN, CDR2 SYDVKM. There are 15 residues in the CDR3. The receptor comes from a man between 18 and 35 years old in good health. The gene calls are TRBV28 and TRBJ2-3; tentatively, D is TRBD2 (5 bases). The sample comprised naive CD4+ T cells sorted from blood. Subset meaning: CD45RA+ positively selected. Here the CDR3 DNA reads TGTGCCAGCAGTTTTCGCGGCCGGGGTGGAGATACGCAGTATTTT. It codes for CASSFRGRGGDTQYF.